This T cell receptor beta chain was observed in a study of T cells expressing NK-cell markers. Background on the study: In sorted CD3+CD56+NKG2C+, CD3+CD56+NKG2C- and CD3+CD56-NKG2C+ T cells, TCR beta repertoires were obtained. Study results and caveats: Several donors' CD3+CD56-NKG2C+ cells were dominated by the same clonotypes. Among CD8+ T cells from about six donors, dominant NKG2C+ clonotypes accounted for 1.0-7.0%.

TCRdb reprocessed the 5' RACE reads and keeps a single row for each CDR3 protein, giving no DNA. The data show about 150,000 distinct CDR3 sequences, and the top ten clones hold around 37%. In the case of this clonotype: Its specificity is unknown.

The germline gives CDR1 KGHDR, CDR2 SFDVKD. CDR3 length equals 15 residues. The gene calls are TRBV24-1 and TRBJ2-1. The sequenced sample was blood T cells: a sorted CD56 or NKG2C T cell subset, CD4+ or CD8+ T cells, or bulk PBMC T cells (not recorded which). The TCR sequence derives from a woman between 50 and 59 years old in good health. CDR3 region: CATSDGRRSYNEQFF.